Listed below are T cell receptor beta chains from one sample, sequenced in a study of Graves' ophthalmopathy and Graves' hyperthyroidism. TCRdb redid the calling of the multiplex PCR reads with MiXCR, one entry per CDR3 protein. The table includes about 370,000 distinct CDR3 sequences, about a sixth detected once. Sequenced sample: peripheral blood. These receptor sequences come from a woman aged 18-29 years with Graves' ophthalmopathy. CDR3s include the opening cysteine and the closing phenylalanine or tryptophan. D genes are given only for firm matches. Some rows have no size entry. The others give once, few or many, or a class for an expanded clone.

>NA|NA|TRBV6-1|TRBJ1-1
CASSRRRNTEAFF
TGTGCCAGCAGTAGGAGGAGGAACACTGAAGCTTTCTTT
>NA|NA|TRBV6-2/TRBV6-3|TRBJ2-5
CAVGVVTQYF
TGTGCAGTCGGGGTTGTGACCCAGTACTTC
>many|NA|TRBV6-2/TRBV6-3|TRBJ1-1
CASSFPREGENTEAFF
TGTGCCAGCAGTTTCCCCAGGGAGGGTGAAAACACTGAAGCTTTCTTT
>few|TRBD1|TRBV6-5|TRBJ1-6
CASRYTGTVNSPLHF
TGTGCCAGCAGGTACACCGGGACAGTTAATTCACCCCTCCACTTT
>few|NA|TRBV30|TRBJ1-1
CAWNPGGGGNTEAFF
TGTGCCTGGAACCCGGGCGGGGGGGGGAACACTGAAGCTTTCTTT
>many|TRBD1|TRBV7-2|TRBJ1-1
CASSLIQGINTEAFF
TGTGCCAGCAGCTTAATACAGGGGATTAACACTGAAGCTTTCTTT
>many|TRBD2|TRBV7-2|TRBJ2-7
CASSLYGGTYEQYF
TGTGCCAGCAGCTTATACGGGGGGACCTACGAGCAGTACTTC
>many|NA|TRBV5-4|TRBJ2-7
CARGPLGRGAFYEQYF
TGTGCCAGGGGCCCTTTGGGGCGAGGGGCATTCTACGAGCAGTACTTC
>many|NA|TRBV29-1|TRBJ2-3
CSVEDRYGGPSPDTQYF
TGCAGCGTTGAAGATCGTTACGGGGGCCCTTCCCCAGATACGCAGTATTTT
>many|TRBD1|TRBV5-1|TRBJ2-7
CASSLDPTGLEEQYF
TGCGCCAGCAGCTTGGACCCGACAGGGCTAGAGGAGCAGTACTTC
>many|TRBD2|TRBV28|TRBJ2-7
CASSSTGLAGAHEQYF
TGTGCCAGCAGTTCCACGGGACTAGCGGGAGCCCACGAGCAGTACTTC
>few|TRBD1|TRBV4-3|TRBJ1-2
CASSQEGTGANGYTF
TGCGCCAGCAGCCAAGAAGGTACAGGGGCCAATGGCTACACCTTC
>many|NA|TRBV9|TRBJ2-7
CASSVSATAYEQYF
TGTGCCAGCAGCGTGTCCGCGACAGCCTACGAGCAGTACTTC
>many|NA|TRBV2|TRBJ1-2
CASRPSIGGFYGYTF
TGTGCCAGCAGACCGTCCATAGGGGGATTCTATGGCTACACCTTC
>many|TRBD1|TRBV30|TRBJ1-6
CASSRDRVSPLHF
TGTGCCTCGAGCCGGGACAGGGTTTCACCCCTCCACTTT
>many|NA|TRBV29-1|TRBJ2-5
CSVKNRAYQETQYF
TGCAGCGTGAAAAACAGGGCGTACCAAGAGACCCAGTACTTC
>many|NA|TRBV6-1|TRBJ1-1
CASSETGGDTEAFF
TGTGCCAGCAGTGAGACAGGAGGTGACACTGAAGCTTTCTTT
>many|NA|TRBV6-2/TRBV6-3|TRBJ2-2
CASRLTGGLFF
TGTGCCAGCAGGCTAACTGGGGGGCTGTTTTTT
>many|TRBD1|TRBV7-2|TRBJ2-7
CASSSRWDSASYEQYF
TGTGCCAGCAGCTCCCGCTGGGACAGTGCCTCCTACGAGCAGTACTTC
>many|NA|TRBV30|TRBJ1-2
CAWRPTRKLSNYGYTF
TGTGCCTGGAGACCGACACGGAAGCTATCAAACTATGGCTACACCTTC
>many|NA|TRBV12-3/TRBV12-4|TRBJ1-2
CASSPQRTNYGYTF
TGTGCCAGCAGTCCACAGAGAACAAACTATGGCTACACCTTC
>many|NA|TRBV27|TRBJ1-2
CATRRANYGYTF
TGTGCCACCCGGCGAGCTAACTATGGCTACACCTTC
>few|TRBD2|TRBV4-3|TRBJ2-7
CASSPHKWGGTNYEQYF
TGCGCCAGCAGCCCCCATAAGTGGGGGGGGACGAACTACGAGCAGTACTTC
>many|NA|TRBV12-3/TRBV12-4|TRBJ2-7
CASSAGPEGVEQYF
TGTGCCAGCAGTGCCGGGCCCGAGGGAGTGGAGCAGTACTTC
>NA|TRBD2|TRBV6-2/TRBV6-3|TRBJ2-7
CASSSILAGGTYEQYF
TGTGCCAGCAGTTCCATCCTAGCGGGAGGGACCTACGAGCAGTACTTC
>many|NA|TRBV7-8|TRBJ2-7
CASSLANPYEQYF
TGTGCCAGCAGCTTAGCGAACCCCTACGAGCAGTACTTC
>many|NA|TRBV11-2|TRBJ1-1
CASSSESPGIVRAEAFF
TGTGCCAGCAGCTCCGAGTCCCCAGGGATAGTTAGGGCTGAAGCTTTCTTT
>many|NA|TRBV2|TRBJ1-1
CASSEAAGYTEAFF
TGTGCCAGCAGTGAAGCGGCGGGGTACACTGAAGCTTTCTTT
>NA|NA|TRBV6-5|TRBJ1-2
CASSLFYAAPAYGYTF
TGTGCCAGCAGTTTATTCTACGCGGCACCGGCTTATGGCTACACCTTC
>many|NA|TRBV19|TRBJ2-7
CASSIRDTSYEQYF
TGTGCCAGTAGTATTCGGGACACGAGCTACGAGCAGTACTTC
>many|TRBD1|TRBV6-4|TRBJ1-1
CASSDSEDRGYTEAFF
TGTGCCAGCAGTGACTCGGAGGACAGGGGTTACACTGAAGCTTTCTTT
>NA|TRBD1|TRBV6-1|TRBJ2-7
CASSGTGGQGGFQYF
TGTGCCAGCAGTGGGACCGGGGGACAGGGGGGTTTTCAGTACTTC
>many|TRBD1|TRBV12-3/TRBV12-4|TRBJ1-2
CASSPTGATVGYTF
TGTGCCAGCAGTCCGACAGGGGCAACAGTTGGCTACACCTTC
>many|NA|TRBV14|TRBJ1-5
CASSLDPASNQPQHF
TGTGCCAGCAGCCTTGACCCCGCAAGCAATCAGCCCCAGCATTTT
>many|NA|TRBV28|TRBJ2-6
CASSFENVLTF
TGTGCCAGCAGTTTTGAGAACGTCCTGACTTTC
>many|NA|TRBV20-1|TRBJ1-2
CSARDEMHGYGYTF
TGCAGTGCTAGAGATGAGATGCACGGGTATGGCTACACCTTC
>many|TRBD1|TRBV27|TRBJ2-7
CASSTYRGSWDEQYF
TGTGCCAGCAGTACCTACAGGGGGTCGTGGGACGAGCAGTACTTC